Listed below are T cell receptor beta chains from one sample, sequenced in a study of CD8 T cells in Susac syndrome. A single record per CDR3 protein comes from TCRdb applying MiXCR to the immunoSEQ multiplex PCR reads. The sample carries about 110,000 distinct CDR3 sequences, 90% to 98% recorded once. What was sequenced was CD4+ T cells from PBMCs. The receptors originated from a human donor in good health. Both conserved end residues are part of each CDR3. Each record gives: J gene, CDR3 length, D gene, clone size, V gene, CDR3 DNA, CDR3 protein. The D gene is left open where the match is weak. Only part of the rows carry a size: once, few, many, or a class if the clone is expanded.

J: TRBJ1-2; length: 12; D: TRBD1; size: once; V: TRBV6-5; DNA: TGTGCCAGCCGGGACAGCAAATATGGCTACACCTTC; CDR3: CASRDSKYGYTF
J: TRBJ1-5; length: 15; D: TRBD1; size: .; V: TRBV6-1; DNA: TGTGCCAGCAGTGAATTTCGACAGGGCATACAGCCCCAGCATTTT; CDR3: CASSEFRQGIQPQHF
J: TRBJ1-4; length: 16; D: .; size: once; V: TRBV5-6; DNA: TGTGCCAGCAGCCCTCGCCGACAAGCAGTGGGTGAAAAACTGTTTTTT; CDR3: CASSPRRQAVGEKLFF
J: TRBJ1-5; length: 12; D: .; size: .; V: TRBV28; DNA: TGTGCCAGCAGTTCGGTTGATCAGCCCCAGCATTTT; CDR3: CASSSVDQPQHF
J: TRBJ2-3; length: 15; D: TRBD2; size: .; V: TRBV2; DNA: TGTGCCAGCAAAGCGGGGGGGCCGAGCACAGATACGCAGTATTTT; CDR3: CASKAGGPSTDTQYF
J: TRBJ2-7; length: 14; D: TRBD1; size: .; V: TRBV20-1; DNA: TGCAGTGCTAGTAAGGACAGGCCAACCTACGAGCAGTACTTC; CDR3: CSASKDRPTYEQYF
J: TRBJ2-6; length: 12; D: .; size: .; V: TRBV4-2; DNA: TGTGCCAGCAGCCAACCTTCCAACGTCCTGACTTTC; CDR3: CASSQPSNVLTF
J: TRBJ1-6; length: 14; D: .; size: .; V: TRBV2; DNA: TGTGCCAGCAGTGAAGCCGGGGTTGTATCACCCCTCCACTTT; CDR3: CASSEAGVVSPLHF
J: TRBJ2-7; length: 13; D: .; size: .; V: TRBV20-1; DNA: TGCAGTGCTAGAGGCCCCGGGACACACGAGCAGTACTTC; CDR3: CSARGPGTHEQYF
J: TRBJ2-1; length: 14; D: .; size: .; V: TRBV5-1; DNA: TGCGCCAGCAGCCAGAAATTATCCTACAATGAGCAGTTCTTC; CDR3: CASSQKLSYNEQFF
J: TRBJ2-1; length: 13; D: .; size: .; V: TRBV5-1; DNA: TGCGCCAGCAGCTTGGTTGGGAACAATGAGCAGTTCTTC; CDR3: CASSLVGNNEQFF
J: TRBJ1-2; length: 15; D: TRBD1; size: .; V: TRBV27; DNA: TGTGCCAGCAGTCGCCCGCCGGGACAGGGCTTTGGCTACACCTTC; CDR3: CASSRPPGQGFGYTF
J: TRBJ1-5; length: 18; D: .; size: .; V: TRBV7-9; DNA: TGTGCCAGCAGCTTAGTAGAGTGGTTGGAAGGAATTAGGCAGCCCCAGCATTTT; CDR3: CASSLVEWLEGIRQPQHF
J: TRBJ1-2; length: 17; D: .; size: .; V: TRBV18; DNA: TGTGCCAGCTCACCGTTCCTTCCAAGGGAAATTGCCTATGGCTACACCTTC; CDR3: CASSPFLPREIAYGYTF
J: TRBJ2-7; length: 18; D: TRBD2; size: once; V: TRBV4-1; DNA: TGCGCCAGCAGCCAAGATGTAGCGGCGGGAGGGCCGAGGAGCGAGCAGTACTTC; CDR3: CASSQDVAAGGPRSEQYF
J: TRBJ1-5; length: 15; D: .; size: .; V: TRBV6-2/TRBV6-3; DNA: TGTGCCAGCAGTTACTCTACGGCCAAACTCGGGCCCCAGCATTTT; CDR3: CASSYSTAKLGPQHF
J: TRBJ2-5; length: 13; D: .; size: .; V: TRBV18; DNA: TGTGCCAGCTCAGCCCTCAACCAAGAGACCCAGTACTTC; CDR3: CASSALNQETQYF
J: TRBJ2-5; length: 15; D: .; size: .; V: TRBV15; DNA: TGTGCCACCAGCAGAGATATGGCACAACAAGAGACCCAGTACTTC; CDR3: CATSRDMAQQETQYF
J: TRBJ1-3; length: 15; D: TRBD1; size: .; V: TRBV20-1; DNA: TGCAGTGCTACCAGATCAGGGGGTACTGGAAACACCATATATTTT; CDR3: CSATRSGGTGNTIYF
J: TRBJ2-2; length: 16; D: .; size: .; V: TRBV6-1; DNA: TGTGCCAGCAAACCTCGGGGAGAGGGGGGCCCCGGGGAGCTGTTTTTT; CDR3: CASKPRGEGGPGELFF
J: TRBJ1-4; length: 18; D: .; size: .; V: TRBV28; DNA: TGTGCCAGCAACAAGGGGTGGTTCGGGGGGCAGAGGAATGAAAAACTGTTTTTT; CDR3: CASNKGWFGGQRNEKLFF
J: TRBJ2-7; length: 14; D: .; size: .; V: TRBV5-1; DNA: TGCGCCAGCAGCACGGGACGCACGACCTACGAGCAGTACTTC; CDR3: CASSTGRTTYEQYF
J: TRBJ1-1; length: 15; D: TRBD1; size: once; V: TRBV15; DNA: TGTGCCACCAGCAGAGATAGGACAGGGAACACTGAAGCTTTCTTT; CDR3: CATSRDRTGNTEAFF
J: TRBJ1-1; length: 14; D: .; size: .; V: TRBV19; DNA: TGTGCCAGTAGTATCCTGGGTTTGGTCACTGAAGCTTTCTTT; CDR3: CASSILGLVTEAFF
J: TRBJ2-2; length: 13; D: .; size: .; V: TRBV4-1; DNA: TGCGCCAGCAGCCAAGACAGGGCCGGGGAGCTGTTTTTT; CDR3: CASSQDRAGELFF
J: TRBJ2-1; length: 15; D: TRBD1; size: .; V: TRBV11-2; DNA: TGTGCCAGCAGCCGAATCCGGGACAGCTACAATGAGCAGTTCTTC; CDR3: CASSRIRDSYNEQFF
J: TRBJ2-1; length: 12; D: .; size: .; V: TRBV7-9; DNA: TGTGCCAGCAGCTTGGCCGTTGGAGAGCAGTTCTTC; CDR3: CASSLAVGEQFF
J: TRBJ2-2; length: 15; D: TRBD1; size: .; V: TRBV7-9; DNA: TGTGCCAGCAAGACAGGGGGCCGGAACACCGGGGAGCTGTTTTTT; CDR3: CASKTGGRNTGELFF
J: TRBJ2-3; length: 14; D: .; size: .; V: TRBV7-9; DNA: TGTGCCAGCAGCTCCCGGGTTGGCACAGATACGCAGTATTTT; CDR3: CASSSRVGTDTQYF
J: TRBJ1-4; length: 16; D: TRBD1; size: .; V: TRBV7-8; DNA: TGTGCCAGCAGCCCAACCGGGACAGCTGGGGAAGAAAAACTGTTTTTT; CDR3: CASSPTGTAGEEKLFF
J: TRBJ1-5; length: 14; D: .; size: .; V: TRBV6-1; DNA: TGTGCCAGCAGTGTACAGGGAAGCAATCAGCCCCAGCATTTT; CDR3: CASSVQGSNQPQHF
J: TRBJ1-6; length: 16; D: .; size: .; V: TRBV28; DNA: TGTGCCAGCAGCCGAGGTAGGAGCTCCTATAATTCACCCCTCCACTTT; CDR3: CASSRGRSSYNSPLHF
J: TRBJ2-5; length: 14; D: .; size: .; V: TRBV20-1; DNA: TGCAGTGCTAGTCCCGGGGGCGCGGGAGAGACCCAGTACTTC; CDR3: CSASPGGAGETQYF
J: TRBJ2-7; length: 14; D: .; size: .; V: TRBV5-4; DNA: TGTGCCAGCAGCAATAGGGGGGCCTCCTACGAGCAGTACTTC; CDR3: CASSNRGASYEQYF
J: TRBJ1-1; length: 11; D: TRBD1; size: .; V: TRBV3-1; DNA: TGTGCCAGCAGCCAAAAGGGGGCGACTTTCTTT; CDR3: CASSQKGATFF
J: TRBJ2-2; length: 15; D: .; size: .; V: TRBV2; DNA: TGTGCCAGCAGTCCAGGGGCAAAGAACACCGGGGAGCTGTTTTTT; CDR3: CASSPGAKNTGELFF
J: TRBJ2-5; length: 14; D: .; size: .; V: TRBV4-3; DNA: TGCGCCAGCAGCCAGAGGACGGGACGGGAGACCCAGTACTTC; CDR3: CASSQRTGRETQYF
J: TRBJ2-7; length: 13; D: .; size: .; V: TRBV6-6; DNA: TGTGCCAGCATTACGGGGGCCCCCTACGAGCAGTACTTC; CDR3: CASITGAPYEQYF
J: TRBJ1-1; length: 14; D: .; size: .; V: TRBV5-1; DNA: TGCGCCAGCAGCTTGGGTAATAGGAACACTGAAGCTTTCTTT; CDR3: CASSLGNRNTEAFF
J: TRBJ2-5; length: 11; D: .; size: .; V: TRBV29-1; DNA: TGCAGCGTTCGGGTTAAAGAGACCCAGTACTTC; CDR3: CSVRVKETQYF
J: TRBJ2-7; length: 15; D: TRBD2; size: .; V: TRBV18; DNA: TGTGCCAGCTCACCAGGGCTAGCGGGACCCTACGAGCAGTACTTC; CDR3: CASSPGLAGPYEQYF
J: TRBJ1-2; length: 13; D: TRBD1; size: .; V: TRBV6-5; DNA: TGTGCCAGCAGGGTCCAGGGGGCTCGTGGCTACACCTTC; CDR3: CASRVQGARGYTF